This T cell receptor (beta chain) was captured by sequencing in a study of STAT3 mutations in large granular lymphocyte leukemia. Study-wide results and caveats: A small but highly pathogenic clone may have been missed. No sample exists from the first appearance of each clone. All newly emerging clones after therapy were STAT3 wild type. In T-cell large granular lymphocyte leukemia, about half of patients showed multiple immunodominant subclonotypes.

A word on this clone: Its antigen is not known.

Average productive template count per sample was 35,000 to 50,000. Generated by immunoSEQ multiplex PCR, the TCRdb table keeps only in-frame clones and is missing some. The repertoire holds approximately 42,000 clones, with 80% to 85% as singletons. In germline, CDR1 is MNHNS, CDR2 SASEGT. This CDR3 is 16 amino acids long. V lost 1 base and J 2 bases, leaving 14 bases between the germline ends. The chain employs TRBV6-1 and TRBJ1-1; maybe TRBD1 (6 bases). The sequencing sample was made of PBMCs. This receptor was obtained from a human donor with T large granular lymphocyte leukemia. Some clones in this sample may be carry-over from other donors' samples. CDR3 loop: CASSEVLGAKNTEAFF. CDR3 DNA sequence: TGTGCCAGCAGTGAAGTCCTGGGGGCGAAAAACACTGAAGCTTTCTTT.